This TCR beta chain was retrieved from a study of shared clonotypes between healthy human individuals. The run depth of the assay was deep. For every subset, genomic DNA was evenly distributed across several immunoSEQ plates. Unsorted PBMC contributed approximately 280 ng DNA, around 30,000 T cell genomes, to each replicate PCR. Ten immunoSEQ deep assay plates served to sequence unsorted PBMC DNA. Data came from immunoSEQ multiplex PCR; TCRdb stores just in-frame clones and leaves some out. The table records 450,000 or so clones, approximately 77% of them present only once. Per the germline V gene, CDR1 is SGHRS and CDR2 is YFSETQ. This CDR3 spans 13 amino acids. Trimming took off 1 base at V and 4 bases at J, with 8 bases between the two ends.

This TCR was sampled from a woman aged 40 to 50 in good health. Some clones in this sample may be carry-over from other donors' samples. The rearrangement links TRBV5-1 to TRBJ2-5; D is uncertain. Specimen: PBMCs. The CDR3 protein is CASSLSVAETQYF. The DNA for the CDR3 is TGCGCCAGCAGCTTGAGCGTGGCAGAGACCCAGTACTTC.